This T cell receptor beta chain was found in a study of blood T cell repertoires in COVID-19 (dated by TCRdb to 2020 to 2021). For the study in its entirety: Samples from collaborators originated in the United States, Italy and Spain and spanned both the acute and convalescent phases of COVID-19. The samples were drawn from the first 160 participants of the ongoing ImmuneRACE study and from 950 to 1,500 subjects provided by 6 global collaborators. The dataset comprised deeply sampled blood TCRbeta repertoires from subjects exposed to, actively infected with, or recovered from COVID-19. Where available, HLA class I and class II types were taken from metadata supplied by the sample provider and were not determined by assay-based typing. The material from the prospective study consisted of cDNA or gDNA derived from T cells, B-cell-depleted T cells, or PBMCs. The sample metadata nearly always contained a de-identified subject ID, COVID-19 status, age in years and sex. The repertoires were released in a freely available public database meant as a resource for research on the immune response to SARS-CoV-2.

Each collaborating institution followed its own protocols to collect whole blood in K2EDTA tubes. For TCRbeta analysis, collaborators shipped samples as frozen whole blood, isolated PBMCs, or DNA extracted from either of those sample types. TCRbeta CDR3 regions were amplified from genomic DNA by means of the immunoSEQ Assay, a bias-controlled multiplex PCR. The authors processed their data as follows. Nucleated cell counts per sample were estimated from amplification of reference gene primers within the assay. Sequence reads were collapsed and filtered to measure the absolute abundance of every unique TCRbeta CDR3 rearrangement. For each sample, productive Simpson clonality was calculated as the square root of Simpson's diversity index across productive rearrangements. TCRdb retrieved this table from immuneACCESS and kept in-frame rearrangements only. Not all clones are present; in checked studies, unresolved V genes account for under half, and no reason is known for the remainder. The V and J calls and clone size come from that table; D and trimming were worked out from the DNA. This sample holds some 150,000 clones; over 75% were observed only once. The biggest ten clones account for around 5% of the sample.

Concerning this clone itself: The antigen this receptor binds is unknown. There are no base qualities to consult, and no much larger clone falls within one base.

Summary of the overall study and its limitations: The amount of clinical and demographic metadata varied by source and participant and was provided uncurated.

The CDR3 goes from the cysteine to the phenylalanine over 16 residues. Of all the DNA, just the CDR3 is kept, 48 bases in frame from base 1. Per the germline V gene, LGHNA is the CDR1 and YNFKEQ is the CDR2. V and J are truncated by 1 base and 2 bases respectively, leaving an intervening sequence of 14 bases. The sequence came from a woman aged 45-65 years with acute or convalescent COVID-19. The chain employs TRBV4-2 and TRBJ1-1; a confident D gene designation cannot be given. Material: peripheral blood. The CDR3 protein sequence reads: CASSQGADRDNTEAFF. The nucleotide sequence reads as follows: TGTGCCAGCAGCCAAGGGGCAGACCGGGATAACACTGAAGCTTTCTTT.